The 15 T cell receptor beta chains presented below share a single source sample, sequenced in a study of tumor T cells in aggressive B-cell lymphoma (dated by TCRdb to 2016 to 2017). The library was built by means of the immunoSEQ multiplex PCR assay. TCRdb carries this immuneACCESS record with in-frame sequences only. Its versions omit some clonotypes, under half of them owing to an unresolved V gene in the studies checked, with the rest unexplained. The table for this sample lists roughly 2,800 clones; 88% of them were counted only once. The ten biggest clones cover 3.5% to 5% of the sample. Sequencing was done on a sample of tumor tissue. The source is an adult with diffuse large B cell lymphoma.

This chain links TRBV19 with TRBJ2-4; 9 bases align to TRBD2. The CDR3 consists of 19 residues. After removal of 5 bases from V and 0 bases from J, the junction contained 14 bases not matched to a gene. Germline-derived CDR1 and CDR2 are LNHDA and SQIVND (reference sequence). The CDR3 DNA is TGTGCCAGTAGTGGGGGGTGGCTAGCGGGAAGTCTAGCCAAAAACATTCAGTACTTC. Protein product: CASSGGWLAGSLAKNIQYF.

This clone was recorded only once. This rearrangement joins TRBV29-1 to TRBJ2-7; 12 positions agree with TRBD2. CDR1 is SQVTM, CDR2 ANQGSEA, per germline. After removal of 7 bases from V and 7 bases from J, the junction contained 8 bases not matched to a gene. The CDR3 runs to 13 residues. Written as DNA, the CDR3 is TGCAGCGCTTTGACTAGCGGGAGTGCAGAGCAGTACTTC. It specifies CSALTSGSAEQYF.

The chain combines TRBV4-1 with TRBJ2-3, with TRBD2 matching 8 bases. The CDR3 extends over 14 amino acids. The trim removed 9 bases at V and 1 base at J, leaving 6 bases unmatched. The germline gives CDR1 MGHRA, CDR2 YSYEKL. The CDR3 is CASRGGLGTDTQYF. DNA for the CDR3: TGCGCCAGTCGGGGGGGGCTCGGCACAGATACGCAGTATTTT.

The rearrangement links TRBV19 to TRBJ1-2; tentatively, D is TRBD1 (6 bases). CDR1 is LNHDA and CDR2 is SQIVND in the germline V gene (reference sequence). V was cut by 6 bases and J by 4 bases, with 15 bases left in between. The CDR3 length is 14 residues. The CDR3 DNA reads TGTGCCAGTAGCCGAAGTCGGACAGCCTATGGCTACACCTTC. Protein: CASSRSRTAYGYTF.

The chain couples TRBV5-1 to TRBJ2-7, with 7 bases fitting TRBD2. The CDR3 consists of 16 residues. CDR1 and CDR2 from the germline V gene are SGHRS and YFSETQ. V lost 0 bases to trimming and J lost 3 bases; unmatched junction nucleotides: 9. DNA of the CDR3: TGCGCCAGCAGCTTGGCTCCCAGCGGGGAGTTCTACGAGCAGTACTTC. Its translation: CASSLAPSGEFYEQYF.

The chain employs TRBV4-1 and TRBJ2-5, with D possibly being TRBD1 (5 bases). V was shortened by 2 bases and J by 5 bases, with 12 bases between the two germline ends. Germline assignment: CDR1 MGHRA and CDR2 YSYEKL. The CDR3 contains 14 residues. Written as DNA, the CDR3 is TGCGCCAGCAGCCAACTAGGGGCTGGGGAGACCCAGTACTTC. This gives the protein CASSQLGAGETQYF.

The V call is TRBV2, the J call TRBJ1-5; 7 nucleotides match TRBD1. After removal of 0 bases from V and 0 bases from J, the junction contained 11 bases not matched to a gene. From germline, CDR1 is SNHLY and CDR2 FYNNEI. This CDR3 comprises 19 residues. CDR3 nucleotide sequence: TGTGCCAGCAGTGAAGCGTCGGGACAGACTCTTTATAGCAATCAGCCCCAGCATTTT. Translation gives CASSEASGQTLYSNQPQHF.

This chain connects TRBV18 to TRBJ1-1; D remains ambiguous. The V end was cut by 3 bases, the J end by 0 bases, with 11 bases between. The CDR3 contains 15 residues. The V gene's germline CDR1 is KGHSH and CDR2 LQKENI. The chain's CDR3 is CASSPSGWVNTEAFF. The CDR3 DNA reads TGTGCCAGCTCACCGTCCGGGTGGGTGAACACTGAAGCTTTCTTT. The full variable domain, its missing parts supplied by reference TRBV18 and TRBJ1-1, is NAGVMQNPRHLVRRRGQEARLRCSPMKGHSHVYWYRQLPEEGLKFMVYLQKENIIDESGMPKERFSAEFPKEGPSILRIQQVVRGDSAAYFCASSPSGWVNTEAFFGQGTRLTVV.

The chain carries TRBV11-2 and TRBJ2-2; TRBD2 aligns across 7 bases. The CDR3 runs 13 residues. The junction had 3 bases not matched to a gene; V was cut back by 6 bases and J by 5 bases. The germline gives CDR1 SGHAT, CDR2 FQNNGV. In DNA, the CDR3 is TGTGCCAGCAGTTTGGGAGGGACCGGGGAGCTGTTTTTT. Amino acids: CASSLGGTGELFF.

The chain carries TRBV19 and TRBJ1-1; TRBD1 matches 9 bases. CDR1 LNHDA and CDR2 SQIVND come from the germline V gene (reference sequence). V lost 5 bases to trimming and J lost 0 bases; unmatched junction nucleotides: 4. The CDR3 runs 15 residues. The CDR3 is CASSLTGGMNTEAFF. The CDR3 nucleotides read TGTGCCAGTAGTCTTACAGGGGGCATGAACACTGAAGCTTTCTTT.

The chain is built from TRBV29-1 and TRBJ1-1, with a possible D match to TRBD1 (5 bases). Trimming stripped 3 bases from V and 1 base from J, with 6 bases between. The CDR3 loop spans 12 amino acids. Germline loops: CDR1 SQVTM, CDR2 ANQGSEA. CDR3 sequence (DNA): TGCAGCGTTGATAGGGGGAACACTGAAGCTTTCTTT. This translates into CSVDRGNTEAFF.

The chain combines TRBV7-8 with TRBJ1-6; 10 bases map to TRBD1. Germline-derived CDR1 and CDR2 are SGHVS and FQNEAQ. After removal of 5 bases from V and 10 bases from J, the junction contained 8 bases not matched to a gene. The CDR3 has 15 residues. The CDR3 bases are TGTGCCAGCAGCATAGGACAGGGGGTAACATCACCCCTCCACTTT. Its protein is CASSIGQGVTSPLHF.

The gene calls are TRBV4-2 and TRBJ2-7, with 7 positions matching TRBD2. The germline gives CDR1 LGHNA, CDR2 YNFKEQ. J gave up 6 bases and V 4 bases, and 6 bases lay outside the gene matches. This CDR3 has 13 amino acids. CDR3 DNA sequence: TGTGCCAGCAGCCGCACACTAGCGACCGAGCAGTACTTC. Encoded protein: CASSRTLATEQYF.

In this sample, this clone turned up once. This chain uses TRBV18 with TRBJ2-3, with D possibly TRBD2 on 6 matching bases. Deletions cut 5 bases from V and 2 bases from J, with 11 bases between. The CDR3 covers 14 residues. Germline-derived CDR1 and CDR2 are KGHSH and LQKENI. In nucleotides, the CDR3 is TGTGCCAGCTCATTGGGACTGAACACAGATACGCAGTATTTT. Translated, it gives CASSLGLNTDTQYF.

Turning to this clone: An end of the junction does not agree with germline; a read error may underlie this. At the DNA level, this CDR3 is encoded by other sequences in the same sample as well. The chain recombines TRBV29-1 with TRBJ2-3; TRBD1 aligns across 7 bases. The CDR3 runs to 12 residues. Germline V gives CDR1 SQVTM, CDR2 ANQGSEA. The CDR3 DNA reads TGCAGCGTTGGACAGGGCACGGATACACAGTATTTT. As protein: CSVGQGTDTQYF.